This T cell receptor beta chain was recorded in a study of radiation and T cells in renal cell carcinoma. Time point: blood 4 weeks post-SBRT, at nephrectomy. As for treatment: 15 Gy SBRT to primary tumor, nephrectomy 4 weeks later. Assay used: immunoSEQ multiplex PCR; TCRdb lists only in-frame clones, some missing. Found here are tens of thousands of clones, roughly 83% of them singletons; the top ten hold under 2.5%. Sequencing used blood, obtained from a patient whose treatment included radiotherapy and nephrectomy. The source is an older woman with renal cell carcinoma.

CDR3 coding DNA: TGTGCCAGCAGCCAGTGTGAGGGGAAGGGGGAGCTTAACTATGGCTACACCTTC. Its protein product is CASSQCEGKGELNYGYTF. The gene calls are TRBV21-1 and TRBJ1-2; TRBD1, the D gene given by the table, was not confirmed from the DNA. TRBV21-1 is a documented pseudogene. The CDR3 extends over 18 amino acids.